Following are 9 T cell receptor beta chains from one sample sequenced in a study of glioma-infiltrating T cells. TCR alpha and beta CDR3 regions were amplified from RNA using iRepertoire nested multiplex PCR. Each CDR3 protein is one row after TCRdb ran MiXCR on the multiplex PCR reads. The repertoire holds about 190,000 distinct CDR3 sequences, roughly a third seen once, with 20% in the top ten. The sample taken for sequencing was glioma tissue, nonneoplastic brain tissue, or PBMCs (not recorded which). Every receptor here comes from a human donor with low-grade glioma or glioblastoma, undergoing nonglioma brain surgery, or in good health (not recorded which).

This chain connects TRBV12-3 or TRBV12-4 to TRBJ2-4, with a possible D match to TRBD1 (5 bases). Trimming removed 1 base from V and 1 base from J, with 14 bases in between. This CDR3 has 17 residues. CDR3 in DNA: TGTGCCAGCAGTTTAGGTCGGCTGAAGGGGGCCAAAAACATTCAGTACTTC. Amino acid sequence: CASSLGRLKGAKNIQYF.

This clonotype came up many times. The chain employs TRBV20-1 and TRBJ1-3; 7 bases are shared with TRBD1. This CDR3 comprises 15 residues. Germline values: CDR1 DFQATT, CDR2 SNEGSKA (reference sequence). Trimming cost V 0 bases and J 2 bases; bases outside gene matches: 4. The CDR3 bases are TGCAGTGCTAGAGACCGGACAGGACCTGGAAACACCATATATTTT. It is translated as CSARDRTGPGNTIYF.

CDR3: CSAGTSGSGDGQYF. The CDR3 DNA follows: TGCAGTGCTGGGACGAGCGGGAGTGGGGATGGGCAGTACTTC. The genes are TRBV20-1 and TRBJ2-7; TRBD2 matches 8 bases. The V gene end was trimmed by 5 bases and the J gene end by 9 bases; junction bases not matched to a gene: 15. Per germline, CDR1 DFQATT and CDR2 SNEGSKA (reference sequence). The CDR3 has 14 amino acids.

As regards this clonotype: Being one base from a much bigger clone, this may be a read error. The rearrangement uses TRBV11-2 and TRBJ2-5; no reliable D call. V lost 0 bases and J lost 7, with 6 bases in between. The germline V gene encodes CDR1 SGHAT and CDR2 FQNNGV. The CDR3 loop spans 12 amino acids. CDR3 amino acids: CASSLEEGTQYF. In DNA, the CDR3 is TGTGCCAGCAGCTTAGAAGAAGGGACCCAGTACTTC.

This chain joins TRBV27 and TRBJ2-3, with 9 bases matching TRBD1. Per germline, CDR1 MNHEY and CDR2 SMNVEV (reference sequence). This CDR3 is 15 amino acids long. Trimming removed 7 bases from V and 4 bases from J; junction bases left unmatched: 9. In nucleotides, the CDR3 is TGTGCCAGCAAGATTGGGACAGGGCAAGCAGATACGCAGTATTTT. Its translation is CASKIGTGQADTQYF.

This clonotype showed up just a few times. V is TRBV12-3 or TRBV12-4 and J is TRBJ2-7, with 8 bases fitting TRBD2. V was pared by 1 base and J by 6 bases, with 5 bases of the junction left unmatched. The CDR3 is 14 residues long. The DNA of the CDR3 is TGTGCCAGCAGTTTAGAGGCGGGAGGAACCGAGCAGTACTTC. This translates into CASSLEAGGTEQYF.

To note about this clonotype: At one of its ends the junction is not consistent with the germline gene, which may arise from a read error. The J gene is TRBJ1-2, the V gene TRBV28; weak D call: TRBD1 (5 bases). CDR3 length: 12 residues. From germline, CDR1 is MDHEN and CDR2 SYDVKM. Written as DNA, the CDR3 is TGTGCCAGCAGCGACAGAAATTATGGCGACCCCTTC. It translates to CASSDRNYGDPF.

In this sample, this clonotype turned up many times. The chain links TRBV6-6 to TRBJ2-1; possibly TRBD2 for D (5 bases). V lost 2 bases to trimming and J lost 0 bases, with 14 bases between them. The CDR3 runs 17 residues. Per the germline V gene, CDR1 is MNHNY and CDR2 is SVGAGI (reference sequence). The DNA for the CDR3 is TGTGCCAGCAGTTACAGGGAAGCGGAAAGCTCCTACAATGAGCAGTTCTTC. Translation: CASSYREAESSYNEQFF.

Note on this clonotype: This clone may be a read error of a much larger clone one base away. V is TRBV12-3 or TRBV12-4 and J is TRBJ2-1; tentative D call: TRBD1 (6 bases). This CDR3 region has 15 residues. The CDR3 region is CASSSSTTGNNERFF. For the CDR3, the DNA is TGTGCCAGCAGTTCCAGTACCACAGGGAACAATGAGCGGTTCTTC.